This T cell receptor (beta chain) was identified in a study of cytomegalovirus exposure and HLA in healthy donors. Study conclusions and caveats: In a later analysis, a missense DCLRE1C variant was linked to TCR beta V- and J-gene trimming. Both high specificity and high sensitivity reportedly marked the classifier's diagnosis of cytomegalovirus status. HLA allele associations emerged for about 16,000 TCR beta sequences in a later analysis, at 0.05 false discovery rate. Sequencing likely produced, as an artifact, a cluster of highly shared sequence variants.

CDR1 and CDR2 (germline): LGHNA, YSLEER. The CDR3 is made up of 15 amino acids. Trimming took off 1 base at V and 5 bases at J, with 12 bases between the two ends. Vbeta (60) and Jbeta (13) primers were used in the PCR. This table comes from immunoSEQ multiplex PCR, and its TCRdb copy is limited to in-frame clones, with some not included. The repertoire holds about 150,000 clones, roughly a tenth seen once, with less than 2% in the top ten. In its sample, this clone was seen a few times. Antigen: not known. Sequences were obtained from PBMCs. This clonotype originated in a male donor in good health and CMV-seronegative. This chain uses TRBV4-3 with TRBJ1-5; the D gene is possibly TRBD1 (5 bases). The CDR3 protein is CASSQGRVGHQPQHF. In DNA form, the CDR3 reads TGCGCCAGCAGCCAAGGGAGAGTGGGGCATCAGCCCCAGCATTTT.